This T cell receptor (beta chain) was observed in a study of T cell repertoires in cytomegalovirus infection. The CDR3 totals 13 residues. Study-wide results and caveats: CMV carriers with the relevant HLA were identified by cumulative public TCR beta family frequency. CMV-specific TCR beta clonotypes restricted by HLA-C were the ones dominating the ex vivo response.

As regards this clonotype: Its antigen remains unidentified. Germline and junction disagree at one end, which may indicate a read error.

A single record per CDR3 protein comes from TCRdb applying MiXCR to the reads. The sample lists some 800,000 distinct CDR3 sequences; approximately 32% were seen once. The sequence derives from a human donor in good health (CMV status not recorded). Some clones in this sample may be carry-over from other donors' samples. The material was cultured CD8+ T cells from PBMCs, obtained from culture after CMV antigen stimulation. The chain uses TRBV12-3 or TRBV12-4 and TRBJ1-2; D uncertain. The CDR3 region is CASSLGSFYDYTF. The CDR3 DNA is TGTGCCAGCAGTTTAGGCAGTTTCTATGACTACACCTTC.